Sequencing of this T cell receptor (beta chain) was carried out in a study of tumor-infiltrating lymphocytes in primary liver carcinoma (dated by TCRdb to about 2017). About the study as a whole: Between November 2015 and March 2016, about five patients in China with histopathologically diagnosed primary liver carcinoma had their tumors surgically resected. High reproducibility was observed for the technical replicate repertoires, with mean shared-clone rates approximately 0.9 and correlation coefficients above 0.95. A total of approximately 35 specimens from 5 patients, comprising some 25 tumor regions, 5 adjacent noncancerous liver tissues and 5 peripheral blood samples, were covered by TCRbeta repertoire sequencing. Tumors of the five patients were stage T1-T3 N0M0 with maximum diameters of 4.2 to 10 cm. Of the five patients (three men and two women, aged 30 to 69 years), four had hepatocellular carcinoma and one had combined HCC and intrahepatic cholangiocarcinoma. The study combined TCRbeta repertoire sequencing, expression microarrays and whole-exome sequencing across five regions of each liver tumor, with adjacent normal tissue and blood. Samples yielded roughly 3.5 to 8 million productive TCRbeta reads; read depth did not differ significantly between tissue types.

Trimming at the junction amounts to 3 bases on V and 0 bases on J, and the germline ends lie 5 bases apart. The CDR3 goes from the cysteine to the phenylalanine over 13 residues. Just CDR3 DNA is preserved here, 39 bases in frame from base 1. In its sample, this clonotype was seen many times. Its antigen remains unidentified. No much larger clone exists at a distance of one base, and base qualities are not known. Using a constant-region primer and ProtoScript II reverse transcriptase, TCRbeta-specific cDNA was reverse-transcribed from about 460 ng total RNA. TCRbeta libraries were built with three nested multiplex PCR rounds, a slightly modified ARM-PCR procedure. The first two PCR rounds used multiplex TRBV1-TRBV30 forward primers with a Cbeta reverse primer, each for 10 to 11 cycles. Sample barcodes and Illumina adapters were added in a final 25-cycle PCR with Deep VentR polymerase. Before sequencing, amplicons of 200-500 bp were purified from gel using a QIAquick gel extraction kit. TCRbeta amplicons were sequenced on an Illumina HiSeq 2500 with 250-bp paired-end reads. The published analysis was carried out like this. Reads were quality-trimmed with Trimmomatic v0.33, and paired reads were merged with FLASH v1.2.11 to recover full CDR3 sequences. V, D and J germline segments were assigned to the rearranged TCRbeta sequences by MiGEC v1.2.1b. Clonotype statistics and Shannon-Wiener diversity indices were calculated with VDJtools v1.0.0. Except for diversity analysis, only the 250 most abundant clonotypes of each sample were used in subsequent analyses to reduce sampling bias. The public reads were run again by TCRdb, first through fastp at Q25 and then through MiXCR, and only productive beta chains were kept. For every CDR3 protein sequence, its rows merge into one entry that carries the most common genes and DNA. What appears here as the V and J calls and clone size reflects TCRdb's work, not the paper's. This sample holds around 330,000 distinct CDR3 sequences; almost 60% were observed only once. Of the sample, over 15% is held by the ten largest clones.

TRIzol reagent was used to extract blood RNA from unsorted whole blood, while the DNeasy Blood & Tissue kit provided the germline DNA. At the time of sampling, the patients were treatment-naive and had chronic HBV infection. Approximately 4.1 milliliters of peripheral blood were collected into K2EDTA tubes before surgery. The paper's findings and limits, for the study overall: Repertoire overlap was found to be higher between tumor regions (mean around 35%) than between tumor-adjacent (around 17%) or tumor-blood (14%) pairs, consistent with antigen-driven expansion. The top 250 clones made up a significantly larger repertoire fraction in tumors than in blood (p = 0.039). Bulk unsorted samples precluded comparing CD4+ and CD8+ T cell repertoires. The study included only five patients, and the authors note findings should be validated in a larger study. Only the TCR beta chain was sequenced, which likely underestimates true repertoire diversity because unpaired alpha chains were not captured.

The source material was peripheral blood. The sequence was collected from a young woman with primary liver carcinoma and hepatitis B virus infection. Here the chain combines TRBV12-3 or TRBV12-4 and TRBJ1-1, with the D gene call left open. Here the CDR3 is given as CASSFTVNTEAFF. The nucleotide sequence is given as TGTGCCAGCAGTTTTACAGTGAACACTGAAGCTTTCTTT.